Listed below are T cell receptor beta chains from one sample, sequenced in a study of radiotherapy plus CTLA-4 blockade in lung cancer. Measured with immunoSEQ multiplex PCR; TCRdb has only the in-frame clones, and not every one. The profile shows about 62,000 clones, approximately 76% of them singletons. Sequencing was performed on peripheral blood, taken from a patient treated with radiotherapy plus ipilimumab. These receptors all stem from a human donor with non-small cell lung cancer who had a complete response to radiotherapy plus ipilimumab. Each CDR3 is given without its conserved first and last residue. Only some rows state a clone size, as once, few, many or a class for expanded clones.

CDR3 protein,V gene,clone size
ASSDRALRGYEQY,TRBV7-9,-
AITTERGITGELF,TRBV10-3,-
ATSRGRYQPQH,TRBV15,-
ASSSDRGGGYT,TRBV5-1,-
ASSQDSDSQSNQPQH,TRBV4-1,once
ASSTNRGGTEAF,TRBV19,-
ASSLYEGLGYGYT,TRBV27,few
ASSLVPGFNEKLF,TRBV7-8,few
ASSSYTGANVLT,TRBV7-9,-
SVRARGTNTGELF,TRBV29-1,-
ASSLGAGTSGSYEQY,TRBV7-6,-
ASGLVRGILGYT,TRBV12-5,-
ASSQTGLRGPGEAF,TRBV4-3,-
ASSVGTSKRELF,TRBV7-7,-
ASSFTGSSYNSPLH,TRBV7-2,once
ASSLGTANYGYT,TRBV7-9,-
ATKFGGPTGEQY,TRBV28,few
ASSLAPGTGVETQY,TRBV5-1,once
ASSPVQTIHTDTQY,TRBV9,-
ATSRDEWHSGNTIY,TRBV15,-
ASSVGGAGMGSNEQF,TRBV7-9,-
ASSHLQGPQETQY,TRBV7-8,-
ASSLVQEKQY,TRBV5-1,once
ASSSPGSSNQPQH,TRBV6-6,-
AISDPDRGHHGELF,TRBV10-3,-
ASSPRDWNFFDEQY,TRBV5-6,-
ASSLSGPGDTQY,TRBV28,-
ASSSFSGTGTEAF,TRBV7-8,-
ASSDWTGLNEKLF,TRBV2,-
ASSQTDRVGTEAF,TRBV4-1,-
ASSLRAQATGELF,TRBV27,-